These T cell receptor beta chains were read from a single sample in a study of shared T cell receptors in the human thymus. Only in-frame clones appear in the TCRdb table, and some are missing; sequencing was by immunoSEQ multiplex PCR. Altogether 550,000 to 800,000 clones are present, approximately 85% being singletons, with the ten largest covering roughly 0.01%. These same records also appear under a second study, on human thymus T cells.

The specimen was thymocytes. All receptors derive from a girl younger than two with a congenital heart defect. Both conserved end residues are part of each CDR3. The order of the fields is J gene, D gene, CDR3 length, clone size, V gene, CDR3 DNA, CDR3 protein. A D gene is named only where the DNA matches it firmly. The size of a clone is reported for some rows only, either as once, few or many, or as a class for expanded clones.

J: TRBJ1-2; D: -; length: 15; size: -; V: TRBV5-8; DNA: TGTGCCAGCAGCTCCGGCCGAGGGAGGGCCAATGGCTACACCTTC; CDR3: CASSSGRGRANGYTF
J: TRBJ2-5; D: TRBD2; length: 13; size: -; V: TRBV7-9; DNA: TGTGCCGTCGGGAGGGGGGGCCAAGAGACCCAGTACTTC; CDR3: CAVGRGGQETQYF
J: TRBJ2-3; D: -; length: 15; size: -; V: TRBV9; DNA: TGTGCCAGCAGCGTAGCAGGGTATCGAACAGATACGCAGTATTTT; CDR3: CASSVAGYRTDTQYF
J: TRBJ1-1; D: TRBD1; length: 15; size: -; V: TRBV6-1; DNA: TGTGCCAGCAGTGAAAAGGAGGGGGCGAGCACTGAAGCTTTCTTT; CDR3: CASSEKEGASTEAFF
J: TRBJ1-2; D: TRBD1; length: 18; size: -; V: TRBV2; DNA: TGTGCCAGCAGTGAAGCGCTTCGGGTCTGGACAGGGATCTATGGCTACACCTTC; CDR3: CASSEALRVWTGIYGYTF
J: TRBJ2-2; D: -; length: 14; size: -; V: TRBV10-3; DNA: TGTGCCATCAGTGAGTCGGGGCGTATCGGGGAGCTGTTTTTT; CDR3: CAISESGRIGELFF
J: TRBJ1-2; D: -; length: 16; size: -; V: TRBV27; DNA: TGTGCCAGCAGTCCAAATGACAGCGCGACACGATCGGGCTACACCTTC; CDR3: CASSPNDSATRSGYTF
J: TRBJ1-1; D: TRBD1; length: 13; size: -; V: TRBV7-2; DNA: TGTGCCAGCAGCACCCGGACAGGGAAAGAAGCTTTCTTT; CDR3: CASSTRTGKEAFF
J: TRBJ1-1; D: TRBD1; length: 12; size: -; V: TRBV5-1; DNA: TGCGCCAGCGGCACAGGGGGATCCGAAGCTTTCTTT; CDR3: CASGTGGSEAFF
J: TRBJ2-7; D: -; length: 12; size: -; V: TRBV18; DNA: TGTGCCAGCTCACCGATTGGGGGCGGATTTTACTTC; CDR3: CASSPIGGGFYF
J: TRBJ1-5; D: -; length: 16; size: -; V: TRBV12-5; DNA: TGTGCTAGTGGTTTTCGGGGGGCGGGTAGCAATCAGCCCCAGCATTTT; CDR3: CASGFRGAGSNQPQHF
J: TRBJ1-3; D: -; length: 19; size: -; V: TRBV9; DNA: TGTGCCAGCAGCGTGGGCCGGGACACAGTCTCCTTCTCTGGAAACACCATATATTTT; CDR3: CASSVGRDTVSFSGNTIYF
J: TRBJ1-2; D: TRBD1; length: 15; size: -; V: TRBV9; DNA: TGTGCCAGCAGCGTAGAGGGACAGCTTAACTATGGCTACACCTTC; CDR3: CASSVEGQLNYGYTF
J: TRBJ1-2; D: TRBD1; length: 17; size: -; V: TRBV18; DNA: TGTGCCAGCTCACCAGGGGACAGGACCGAGGGGTTTTATGGCTACACCTTC; CDR3: CASSPGDRTEGFYGYTF
J: TRBJ1-5; D: TRBD1; length: 15; size: -; V: TRBV6-1; DNA: TGTGCCAGCAGCTTCCGGGACAGAGAGAATCAGCCCCAGCATTTT; CDR3: CASSFRDRENQPQHF
J: TRBJ1-6; D: -; length: 13; size: once; V: TRBV7-9; DNA: TGTGCCAGCAGCTTAGCTAGCAGTTCACCCCTCCACTTT; CDR3: CASSLASSSPLHF
J: TRBJ2-1; D: TRBD1; length: 14; size: -; V: TRBV29-1; DNA: TGCAGCGTTGGGGCGGGACAGGGCTGGAGTGAGCAGTTCTTC; CDR3: CSVGAGQGWSEQFF
J: TRBJ1-1; D: -; length: 18; size: -; V: TRBV9; DNA: TGTGCCAGCAGCGTAGTTAGGGGATTGGGCCCTTACGGGACTGAAGCTTTCTTT; CDR3: CASSVVRGLGPYGTEAFF
J: TRBJ2-7; D: -; length: 13; size: -; V: TRBV7-7; DNA: TGTGCCAGCAGCTACGACCGCCTAGGAGAGCAGTACTTC; CDR3: CASSYDRLGEQYF
J: TRBJ2-1; D: TRBD1; length: 17; size: -; V: TRBV28; DNA: TGTGCCAGCATCGCAACCGGGACAGGGCTATCCTACAATGAGCAGTTCTTC; CDR3: CASIATGTGLSYNEQFF
J: TRBJ1-2; D: TRBD1; length: 16; size: once; V: TRBV19; DNA: TGTGCCAGTAGTATTGACCTACAGGGGAATAACTATGGCTACACCTTC; CDR3: CASSIDLQGNNYGYTF
J: TRBJ1-2; D: TRBD1; length: 15; size: -; V: TRBV12-5; DNA: TGTGCTAGTGGGCCGGGACAGAAGGATAACTATGGCTACACCTTC; CDR3: CASGPGQKDNYGYTF
J: TRBJ1-2; D: -; length: 12; size: -; V: TRBV29-1; DNA: TGCAGCGTCCAAGAAGGGGCCGGGGGCTACACCTTC; CDR3: CSVQEGAGGYTF
J: TRBJ1-3; D: -; length: 19; size: -; V: TRBV6-1; DNA: TGTGCCAGCAGTGAATCGCGTCATTTAGGGGGTCTCTCTGGAAACACCATATATTTT; CDR3: CASSESRHLGGLSGNTIYF
J: TRBJ2-3; D: -; length: 17; size: -; V: TRBV4-1; DNA: TGCGCCAGCAGCCCTCCAGGACTTTTCTTTAGCACAGATACGCAGTATTTT; CDR3: CASSPPGLFFSTDTQYF
J: TRBJ2-7; D: -; length: 12; size: -; V: TRBV6-4; DNA: TGTGCCAGCAGTGACCGGCAGGGGAGGCAGTACTTC; CDR3: CASSDRQGRQYF
J: TRBJ2-5; D: -; length: 13; size: -; V: TRBV29-1; DNA: TGCAGCGTCCTTGGGGTGGGGGGAGAGACCCAGTACTTC; CDR3: CSVLGVGGETQYF
J: TRBJ2-7; D: -; length: 14; size: -; V: TRBV5-1; DNA: TGCGCCAGCAGCTGGCGGGGCGGATCCTACGAGCAGTACTTC; CDR3: CASSWRGGSYEQYF
J: TRBJ1-1; D: -; length: 15; size: once; V: TRBV9; DNA: TGTGCCAGCAGCGTAGGGGGGGAATGGGACACTGAAGCTTTCTTT; CDR3: CASSVGGEWDTEAFF
J: TRBJ1-1; D: TRBD1; length: 13; size: -; V: TRBV6-1; DNA: TGTGCCAGCAGAGACAGGGTTGGCACTGAAGCTTTCTTT; CDR3: CASRDRVGTEAFF
J: TRBJ2-5; D: -; length: 16; size: -; V: TRBV4-2; DNA: TGTGCCAGCAGCCAAGATCCTAACAGGAGAAAAGAGACCCAGTACTTC; CDR3: CASSQDPNRRKETQYF
J: TRBJ1-1; D: -; length: 13; size: -; V: TRBV28; DNA: TGTGCCACGCACGACAGCCTGAACACTGAAGCTTTCTTT; CDR3: CATHDSLNTEAFF
J: TRBJ2-1; D: TRBD2; length: 16; size: -; V: TRBV27; DNA: TGTGCCAGCAGTTCCCCCCGGGACTACATAAACAATGAGCAGTTCTTC; CDR3: CASSSPRDYINNEQFF
J: TRBJ2-1; D: TRBD2; length: 15; size: -; V: TRBV4-1; DNA: TGCGCCAGCAGCCAAGGACGGGGGGACTACAATGAGCAGTTCTTC; CDR3: CASSQGRGDYNEQFF
J: TRBJ1-2; D: TRBD1; length: 13; size: few; V: TRBV2; DNA: TGTGCCAGCAGTTTTGAACAGGGGACTGGCTACACCTTC; CDR3: CASSFEQGTGYTF
J: TRBJ2-1; D: -; length: 13; size: -; V: TRBV4-3; DNA: TGCGCCAGCAGCCAATTGGGGGGAAGTGAGCAGTTCTTC; CDR3: CASSQLGGSEQFF
J: TRBJ2-5; D: -; length: 18; size: -; V: TRBV7-6; DNA: TGTGCCAGCAGCTTAGGATTGGAAAATTCCCCCCCGGGGGAGACCCAGTACTTC; CDR3: CASSLGLENSPPGETQYF
J: TRBJ1-1; D: TRBD1; length: 15; size: -; V: TRBV7-8; DNA: TGTGCCAGCACAAAGGTTGGGACAGGGGGCACTGAAGCTTTCTTT; CDR3: CASTKVGTGGTEAFF
J: TRBJ1-1; D: TRBD1; length: 14; size: -; V: TRBV9; DNA: TGTGCCAGCAGCGAAACAGGGGGCAGCACTGAAGCTTTCTTT; CDR3: CASSETGGSTEAFF
J: TRBJ1-2; D: -; length: 13; size: -; V: TRBV6-5; DNA: TGTGCCAGCAGTGAAGAGGCCGACTATGGCTACACCTTC; CDR3: CASSEEADYGYTF
J: TRBJ2-6; D: -; length: 21; size: -; V: TRBV9; DNA: TGTGCCAGCAGCGTAGCTCGTTTTGGAGGGGTCCCCCTCTCTGGGGCCAACGTCCTGACTTTC; CDR3: CASSVARFGGVPLSGANVLTF
J: TRBJ1-4; D: -; length: 13; size: -; V: TRBV5-1; DNA: TGCGCCAGCAGCATCGCAACTAATGAAAAACTGTTTTTT; CDR3: CASSIATNEKLFF
J: TRBJ1-2; D: -; length: 15; size: -; V: TRBV5-4; DNA: TGTGCCAGCAGCGTGCCGGGACCCGGGGGGGATGGCTACACCTTC; CDR3: CASSVPGPGGDGYTF
J: TRBJ1-4; D: -; length: 17; size: -; V: TRBV9; DNA: TGTGCCAGCAGCCCAGGTCGGGGGGACGGGACTAATGAAAAACTGTTTTTT; CDR3: CASSPGRGDGTNEKLFF
J: TRBJ1-1; D: -; length: 14; size: -; V: TRBV6-4; DNA: TGTGCCAGCAGTGATAAGGGAGATGTCACTGAAGCTTTCTTT; CDR3: CASSDKGDVTEAFF
J: TRBJ1-4; D: TRBD1; length: 19; size: -; V: TRBV5-1; DNA: TGCGCCAGCAGCTTCACCTGGACAGGGCCTGGGGGTCTCAATGAAAAACTGTTTTTT; CDR3: CASSFTWTGPGGLNEKLFF